This T cell receptor beta chain was documented in a study of shared clonotypes between healthy human individuals. Study-wide results and limits: Memory subsets generally showed smaller estimated richness than naive subsets did.

This table comes from immunoSEQ multiplex PCR, and its TCRdb copy is limited to in-frame clones, with some not included. The sample holds 1,500,000 or so clones; roughly 96% are singletons and the top ten take about 1.2%. As concerns this clone: The antigen remains unidentified.

The TCR originated in a man under 40 in good health. The sample comprised naive CD4+ T cells sorted from blood. Subset specified: CD45RA+ positively selected.

The CDR3 reads CASSLALGTRSYGYTF. CDR3 DNA: TGTGCCAGCAGCTTAGCGTTAGGGACACGGTCGTATGGCTACACCTTC. The rearrangement joins TRBV7-9 to TRBJ1-2, with a possible D match to TRBD1 (6 bases). Trimming pared 0 bases from V and 5 bases from J, leaving 16 bases between. CDR1 is SEHNR, CDR2 FQNEAQ, per germline (reference sequence). This CDR3 has 16 residues.